This T cell receptor (beta chain) originates from a study of vaccination effects on CD4 cells after COVID-19. Assay used: immunoSEQ multiplex PCR; TCRdb lists only in-frame clones, some missing. The data contain some 56,000 clones, around 80% of them singletons. Under the ViraFEST assay, PBMC were stimulated with viral peptide pools so that antigen-specific CD4+ T cells expanded. Sequencing was performed afterwards. The culture ran for 10 days before CD4+ T cells were isolated. The person had PCR-confirmed SARS-CoV-2 infection between March and December 2020. The authors used an HIV-1 Nef peptide pool as the negative control culture. Replacing half the medium with IL-2 medium was done on days 3 and 7. A note on this clone: The antigen remains undetermined.

The CDR3 is 17 amino acids. From germline, CDR1 is MNHEY and CDR2 SMNVEV (reference sequence). Trimming stripped 5 bases from V and 0 bases from J, with 19 bases between. The source material was CD4+ T cells from PBMCs cultured with HIV peptides, sampled before COVID-19 vaccination. Subset of the sample: HIV-1 Nef peptide pool negative control/reference culture. This clonotype originated in a human donor who had a prior SARS-CoV-2 infection. The chain has TRBV27 and TRBJ2-5; either TRBD1 or TRBD2 may supply D (6 bases each). The DNA of the CDR3 is TGTGCCAGCAGTCCTTGGCGGGGCGGGACACACCAAGAGACCCAGTACTTC. Residues: CASSPWRGGTHQETQYF.